The next 11 T cell receptor beta chains were all read from a single sample in a study of control samples from healthy donors and cancer patients. Produced via immunoSEQ multiplex PCR; TCRdb's table is partial and in-frame only. Altogether some 150,000 clones are present, over 90% being singletons, with the ten largest covering 2.4%. Specimen: blood. These receptors were taken from a man between 45 and 60 years old in good health.

V and J are TRBV3-1 (or the pseudogene TRBV3-2) and TRBJ2-2; perhaps TRBD2 as D (8 bases). CDR3 size: 16 residues. CDR1 is LGHDT and CDR2 is YNNKEL in the germline V gene (reference sequence). V lost 1 base and J lost 7, with 16 bases in between. CDR3 in amino acids: CASSQGSGGGIGELFF. In DNA form, the CDR3 reads TGTGCCAGCAGCCAAGGATCGGGAGGGGGCATCGGGGAGCTGTTTTTT.

The gene calls are TRBV6-1 and TRBJ2-3; D not certain. Germline V CDR1 and CDR2: MNHNS, SASEGT. V was pared by 2 bases and J by 5 bases, with 11 bases between. The CDR3 has 14 amino acids. The CDR3 region has the DNA TGTGCCAGCAGTGAACCCCGGTGGGTAGATACGCAGTATTTT. Translation gives CASSEPRWVDTQYF.

The chain combines TRBV7-8 with TRBJ2-7, with 7 bases matching TRBD1. This CDR3 is 16 amino acids long. Trimming took 1 base from V and 0 from J; bases not matched to a gene: 6. Germline CDR1 reads SGHVS; CDR2 reads FQNEAQ. Here the CDR3 DNA reads TGTGCCAGCAGCTTAGTACTGGGACAGACCTCCTACGAGCAGTACTTC. As protein: CASSLVLGQTSYEQYF. Complete variable domain (other parts from reference TRBV7-8 and TRBJ2-7): GAGVSQSPRYKVAKRGQDVALRCDPISGHVSLFWYQQALGQGPEFLTYFQNEAQLDKSGLPSDRFFAERPEGSVSTLKIQRTQQEDSAVYLCASSLVLGQTSYEQYFGPGTRLTVT.

The chain carries TRBV18 and TRBJ2-5; TRBD2 might be the D (5 bases). The V and J ends lost 4 bases and 5 bases respectively, with 17 bases between them. CDR1 and CDR2 from the germline V gene are KGHSH and LQKENI. The CDR3 totals 15 residues. CDR3 nucleotide sequence: TGTGCCAGCTCACTACTGCGGGTGCCGGGCGAGACCCAGTACTTC. It encodes CASSLLRVPGETQYF. Full variable domain (rest looked up from reference TRBV18 and TRBJ2-5): NAGVMQNPRHLVRRRGQEARLRCSPMKGHSHVYWYRQLPEEGLKFMVYLQKENIIDESGMPKERFSAEFPKEGPSILRIQQVVRGDSAAYFCASSLLRVPGETQYFGPGTRLLVL.

The V and J genes are TRBV28 and TRBJ1-5, with 7 bases lining up with TRBD1. CDR1 and CDR2 from the germline V gene are MDHEN and SYDVKM. The CDR3 is 14 amino acids. The V segment lost 6 bases and the J segment 0 bases; nucleotides outside the gene matches: 2. Here the CDR3 reads CASSQGGSNQPQHF. The DNA for the CDR3 is TGTGCCAGCAGCCAGGGGGGTAGCAATCAGCCCCAGCATTTT.

The V and J genes are TRBV11-3 and TRBJ2-1; 7 bases line up with TRBD1. Germline trimming cut 5 bases from V and 12 bases from J; bases unmatched to any gene: 13. The CDR3 runs to 14 residues. Germline CDR1 SGHNT, CDR2 YENEEA. CDR3 protein: CASSQSWTGSPQFF. In nucleotides, the CDR3 is TGTGCCAGCAGCCAATCCTGGACAGGTTCCCCGCAGTTCTTC.

V gene TRBV10-1 combines with J gene TRBJ2-3; the match to TRBD2 covers 8 bases. Germline V gene lookup returns CDR1 WNHNN and CDR2 SYGVQD (reference sequence). J was trimmed by 3 bases and V by 1 base; bases with no gene match: 3. The CDR3 length is 15 residues. CDR3 sequence (DNA): TGCGCCAGCAGTGAGTTGATAGCGGGAACAGATACGCAGTATTTT. Translated, it gives CASSELIAGTDTQYF.

The chain couples TRBV5-4 to TRBJ2-7, with TRBD2 matching over 14 bases. Unmatched junction bases numbered 10, after V lost 4 bases and J lost 7 bases. The CDR3 is 16 amino acids. Germline V gene sequence: CDR1 SGHNT, CDR2 YYREEE (reference sequence). CDR3 sequence reads: CASSNPSGTSGREQYF. In DNA, the CDR3 is TGTGCCAGCAGCAACCCTTCCGGGACTAGCGGGAGAGAGCAGTACTTC.

The rearrangement links TRBV11-1 to TRBJ2-7, with 10 bases aligning to TRBD1. There are 15 residues in the CDR3. V shed 6 bases and J 4 bases; nucleotides not matched to a gene: 9. CDR1 and CDR2 from the germline V gene are SGHAT and FQDESV (reference sequence). The CDR3 DNA sequence: TGTGCCAGCAGGTCAACGACAGGGGGCGGTTACGAGCAGTACTTC. As protein: CASRSTTGGGYEQYF. The entire variable domain, with the rest obtained from reference TRBV11-1 and TRBJ2-7, is as follows: EAEVAQSPRYKITEKSQAVAFWCDPISGHATLYWYRQILGQGPELLVQFQDESVVDDSQLPKDRFSAERLKGVDSTLKIQPAELGDSAMYLCASRSTTGGGYEQYFGPGTRLTVT.

The chain employs TRBV2 and TRBJ2-5, with 8 bases matching TRBD1. The V gene's germline CDR1 is SNHLY and CDR2 FYNNEI. J was trimmed by 4 bases and V by 8 bases; bases with no gene match: 3. The CDR3 has 12 amino acids. This CDR3 is CASGDRRETQYF. The CDR3, as DNA: TGTGCCAGCGGGGACAGGAGAGAGACCCAGTACTTC. Full variable domain (rest looked up from reference TRBV2 and TRBJ2-5): EPEVTQTPSHQVTQMGQEVILRCVPISNHLYFYWYRQILGQKVEFLVSFYNNEISEKSEIFDDQFSVERPDGSNFTLKIRSTKLEDSAMYFCASGDRRETQYFGPGTRLLVL.

This rearrangement joins TRBV9 to TRBJ2-1; D gene unclear. CDR3 length: 12 amino acids. Germline V gene lookup returns CDR1 SGDLS and CDR2 YYNGEE. V lost 0 bases to trimming and J lost 8 bases, with 6 bases between them. In DNA, the CDR3 is TGTGCCAGCAGCGTAGAGTTCCATGAGCAGTTCTTC. Protein sequence: CASSVEFHEQFF. The full variable domain, in which reference TRBV9 and TRBJ2-1 provide the parts outside the CDR3, is DSGVTQTPKHLITATGQRVTLRCSPRSGDLSVYWYQQSLDQGLQFLIQYYNGEERAKGNILERFSAQQFPDLHSELNLSSLELGDSALYFCASSVEFHEQFFGPGTRLTVL.